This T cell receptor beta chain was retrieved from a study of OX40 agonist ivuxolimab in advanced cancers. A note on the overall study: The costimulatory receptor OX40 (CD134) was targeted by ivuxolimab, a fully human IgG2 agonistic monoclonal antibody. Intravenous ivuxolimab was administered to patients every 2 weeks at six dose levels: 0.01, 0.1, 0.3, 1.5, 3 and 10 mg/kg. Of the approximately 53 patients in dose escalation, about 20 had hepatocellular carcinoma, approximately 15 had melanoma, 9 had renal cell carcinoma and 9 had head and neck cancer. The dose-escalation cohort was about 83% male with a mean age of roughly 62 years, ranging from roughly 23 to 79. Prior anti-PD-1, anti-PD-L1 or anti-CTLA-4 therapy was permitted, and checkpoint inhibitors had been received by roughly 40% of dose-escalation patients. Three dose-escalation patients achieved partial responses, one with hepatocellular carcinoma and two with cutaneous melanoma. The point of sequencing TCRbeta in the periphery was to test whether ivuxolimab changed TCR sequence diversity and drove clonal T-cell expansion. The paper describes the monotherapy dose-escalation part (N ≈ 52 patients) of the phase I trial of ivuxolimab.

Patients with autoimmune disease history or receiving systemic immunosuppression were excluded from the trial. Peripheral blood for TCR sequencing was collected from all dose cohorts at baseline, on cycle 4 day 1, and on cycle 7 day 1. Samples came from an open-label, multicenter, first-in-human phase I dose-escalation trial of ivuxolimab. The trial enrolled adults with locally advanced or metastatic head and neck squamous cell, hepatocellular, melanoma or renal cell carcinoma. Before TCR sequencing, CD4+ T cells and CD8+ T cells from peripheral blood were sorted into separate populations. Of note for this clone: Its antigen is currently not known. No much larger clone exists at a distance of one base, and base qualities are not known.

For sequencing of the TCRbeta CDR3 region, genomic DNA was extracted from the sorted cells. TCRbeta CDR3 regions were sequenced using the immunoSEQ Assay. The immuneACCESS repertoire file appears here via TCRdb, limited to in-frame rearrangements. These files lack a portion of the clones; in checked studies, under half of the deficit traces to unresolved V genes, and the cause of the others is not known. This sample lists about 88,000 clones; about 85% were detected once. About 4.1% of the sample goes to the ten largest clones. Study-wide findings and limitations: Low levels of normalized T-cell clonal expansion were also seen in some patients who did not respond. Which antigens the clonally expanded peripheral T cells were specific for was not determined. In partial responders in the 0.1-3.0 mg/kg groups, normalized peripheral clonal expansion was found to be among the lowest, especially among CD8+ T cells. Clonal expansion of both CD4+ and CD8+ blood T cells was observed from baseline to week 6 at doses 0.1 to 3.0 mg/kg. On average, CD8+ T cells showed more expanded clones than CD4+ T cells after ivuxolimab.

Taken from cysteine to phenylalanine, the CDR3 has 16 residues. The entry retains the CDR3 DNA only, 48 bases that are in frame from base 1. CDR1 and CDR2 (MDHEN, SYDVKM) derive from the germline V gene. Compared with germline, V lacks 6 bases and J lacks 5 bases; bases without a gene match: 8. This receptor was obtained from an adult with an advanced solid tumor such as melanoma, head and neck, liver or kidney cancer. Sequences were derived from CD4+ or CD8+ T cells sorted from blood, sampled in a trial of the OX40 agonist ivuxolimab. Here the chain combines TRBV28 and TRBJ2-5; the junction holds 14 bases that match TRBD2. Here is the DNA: TGTGCCAGCAGCGGGACTAGCGGGAGTTTGGTTGAGACCCAGTACTTC. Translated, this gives CASSGTSGSLVETQYF.